This entry lists 19 T cell receptor beta chains sequenced from one sample in a study of T cell repertoires in cytomegalovirus infection. TCRdb independently ran MiXCR on the reads; one entry per CDR3 protein. The repertoire holds under 500,000 distinct CDR3 sequences, with about 44% as singletons. What these receptors recognize is not known. The sample in question was cultured PBMCs, obtained from culture after CMV antigen stimulation. The receptors here all came from a human donor in good health (CMV status not recorded). Some clones in this sample may be carry-over from other donors' samples.

This chain joins TRBV7-4 and TRBJ1-3; D is ambiguous. Germline loops: CDR1 SGHVT, CDR2 SQSDAQ. The CDR3 loop spans 15 amino acids. Trimming left V 4 bases short and J 0 bases short, with 10 bases between. CDR3 nucleotides: TGTGCCAGCAGCTCGTCCCGGGGCTCTGGAAACACCATATATTTT. This translates into CASSSSRGSGNTIYF.

This clonotype was picked up one time. This chain joins TRBV29-1 and TRBJ1-3, with TRBD1 matching 7 bases. This CDR3 has 14 amino acids. Germline CDR1 and CDR2: SQVTM and ANQGSEA. With 5 bases clipped from V and 3 bases from J, the junction kept 7 bases outside the gene matches. The DNA for the CDR3 is TGCAGCGTTCAACAGGGGTTTCTTGGAAACACCATATATTTT. This codes for CSVQQGFLGNTIYF.

This chain links TRBV10-3 with TRBJ2-4; the match to TRBD1 covers 7 bases. The germline CDR1 and CDR2 sequences are ENHRY and SYGVKD. V lost 2 bases and J lost 4; bases outside the gene matches: 5. This CDR3 region has 15 residues. For the CDR3, the DNA is TGTGCCATCAGTGAGCCCAGACAGGGAAAAAACATTCAGTACTTC. This codes for CAISEPRQGKNIQYF.

The V call is TRBV12-5, the J call TRBJ2-1; 10 bases agree with TRBD2. In germline, CDR1 is LGHNT, CDR2 FRNRAP. J gave up 3 bases and V 0 bases, and 20 bases lay outside the gene matches. The CDR3 has 22 residues. CDR3 nucleotides: TGTGCTAGTGGTTTGGTACCCTCCCCTCTAGCGGGAGAGGGGGGAGTCTACAATGAGCAGTTCTTC. Translating it yields CASGLVPSPLAGEGGVYNEQFF.

The gene calls are TRBV20-1 and TRBJ1-5; a weak D match, TRBD1 (5 bases). The CDR3 runs to 14 residues. CDR1 DFQATT and CDR2 SNEGSKA come from the germline V gene (reference sequence). V lost 3 bases and J 0 bases, leaving 9 bases between the germline ends. The CDR3 DNA follows: TGCAGTGCTAGGCGGGACGGTAGCAATCAGCCCCAGCATTTT. Its protein is CSARRDGSNQPQHF.

The chain recombines TRBV20-1 with TRBJ2-7; possible D gene TRBD1, 6 bases. CDR3 size: 12 residues. Germline loops: CDR1 DFQATT, CDR2 SNEGSKA (reference sequence). The CDR3 DNA sequence: TGCAGCACAGGGACGGAAGCCTACGAGCAGTACTTC. As protein: CSTGTEAYEQYF.

The chain couples TRBV9 to TRBJ2-1; 8 bases are a match to TRBD1. Germline V gene lookup returns CDR1 SGDLS and CDR2 YYNGEE. V lost 7 bases, J lost 15 bases, and 9 bases stayed unmatched. CDR3 length: 11 residues. The CDR3: CASSGRGQWFF. The DNA of the CDR3 is TGTGCCAGCTCTGGCAGGGGGCAGTGGTTCTTC.

This clonotype occurred many times. The chain combines TRBV7-2 with TRBJ1-1, with D uncertain. Trimming stripped 6 bases from V and 0 bases from J, with 8 bases between. Germline CDR1 reads SGHTA; CDR2 reads FQGNSA. The CDR3 is made up of 13 amino acids. CDR3 in DNA: TGTGCCAGCAGTTCCGAGATGAACACTGAAGCTTTCTTT. Translated: CASSSEMNTEAFF. Filled out from reference TRBV7-2 and TRBJ1-1, the complete variable domain reads GAGVSQSPSNKVTEKGKDVELRCDPISGHTALYWYRQSLGQGLEFLIYFQGNSAPDKSGLPSDRFSAERTGGSVSTLTIQRTQQEDSAVYLCASSSEMNTEAFFGQGTRLTVV.

The CDR3 nucleotides are TGTGCCAGCAGTAAGACAGGGTTCAATCAGCCCCAGCATTTT. Protein product: CASSKTGFNQPQHF. This chain connects TRBV12-3 or TRBV12-4 to TRBJ1-5; 7 bases agree with TRBD1. Trimming cost V 5 bases and J 3 bases; bases outside gene matches: 4. This CDR3 spans 14 amino acids.

The rearrangement links TRBV6-1 to TRBJ2-7, with 8 bases lining up with TRBD1. The germline CDR1 and CDR2 sequences are MNHNS and SASEGT. J was trimmed by 5 bases and V by 6 bases; bases with no gene match: 12. CDR3 length equals 15 residues. CDR3 loop: CASSPIQGGFHEQYF. The CDR3 nucleotides are TGTGCCAGCAGCCCGATACAGGGGGGCTTTCACGAGCAGTACTTC.

The chain is built from TRBV7-6 and TRBJ2-1; possible D gene TRBD2, 6 bases. The ends were cut back, 5 bases at V and 7 bases at J, with 18 bases in the middle. The germline V gene has CDR1 SGHVS and CDR2 FNYEAQ. The CDR3 totals 15 residues. This chain's CDR3 is CASSQRRGSKNEQFF. DNA for the CDR3: TGTGCCAGCAGCCAAAGACGGGGGTCCAAGAATGAGCAGTTCTTC.

The V call is TRBV20-1, the J call TRBJ2-7, with D possibly TRBD2 on 5 matching bases. The germline V gene encodes CDR1 DFQATT and CDR2 SNEGSKA (reference sequence). CDR3 length: 15 residues. V lost 4 bases and J lost 6, with 22 bases in between. Here the CDR3 reads CSAIPTDRSRGEQYF. CDR3 nucleotides: TGCAGTGCTATCCCCACAGACCGATCCCGGGGCGAGCAGTACTTC.

The chain has TRBV11-2 and TRBJ2-2; 8 positions match TRBD2. Germline V gene lookup returns CDR1 SGHAT and CDR2 FQNNGV. The J segment lost 7 bases and the V segment lost 0 bases, leaving 13 bases of the junction unmatched. CDR3 length equals 18 residues. DNA for the CDR3: TGTGCCAGCAGCTTAGATGGCCCCAAGCGGGAGCTGGACGGGGAGCTGTTTTTT. Residues: CASSLDGPKRELDGELFF.

In this sample, this clonotype turned up a few times. V gene TRBV7-2 combines with J gene TRBJ2-1, with D perhaps given as TRBD1 or TRBD2 (6 bases each). This CDR3 contains 15 residues. Trimming took off 5 bases at V and 5 bases at J, with 16 bases between the two ends. From germline, CDR1 is SGHTA and CDR2 FQGNSA. The CDR3: CASSPLGGYHNEQFF. The CDR3 DNA reads TGTGCCAGCAGCCCCCTCGGGGGCTATCACAATGAGCAGTTCTTC.

This chain joins TRBV6-1 and TRBJ1-2, with a weak D call TRBD1 (5 bases). The CDR3 is 14 amino acids. CDR1 is MNHNS and CDR2 is SASEGT in the germline V gene. V lost 2 bases to trimming and J lost 3 bases, with 10 bases between them. This chain's CDR3 is CASSERGPYYGYTF. The DNA of the CDR3 is TGTGCCAGCAGTGAAAGGGGACCCTACTATGGCTACACCTTC.

This clonotype has only a few counts. The V call is TRBV6-6, the J call TRBJ2-5; D gene ambiguous. This CDR3 is built from 11 residues. Germline values: CDR1 MNHNY, CDR2 SVGAGI (reference sequence). The V end lost 5 bases, the J end lost 3 bases, and 4 bases lay between the germline ends. CDR3 nucleotides: TGTGCCAGCAGTCAGAAAGAGACCCAGTACTTC. This sequence encodes CASSQKETQYF.

The genes are TRBV11-2 and TRBJ2-1, with D unresolved. CDR1 is SGHAT and CDR2 is FQNNGV in the germline V gene. The CDR3 sequence is 15 residues long. V was clipped by 1 base and J by 6 bases, with 13 bases between them. The CDR3 loop reads CASSLVGPNSNEQFF. CDR3 DNA: TGTGCCAGCAGCTTAGTTGGCCCCAATAGCAATGAGCAGTTCTTC.

This clonotype was detected a few times. The chain has TRBV12-3 or TRBV12-4 and TRBJ1-2; no clear D gene. The CDR3 extends over 12 amino acids. V was pared by 3 bases and J by 4 bases, with 6 bases between. The CDR3: CASSFSGYGYTF. The CDR3, as DNA: TGTGCCAGCAGTTTTTCTGGCTATGGCTACACCTTC.

The chain joins TRBV27 to TRBJ2-7, with 7 bases identical to TRBD1. After removal of 2 bases from V and 6 bases from J, the junction contained 7 bases not matched to a gene. In germline, CDR1 is MNHEY, CDR2 SMNVEV (reference sequence). The CDR3 covers 14 residues. The CDR3 DNA is TGTGCCAGCAGTTTAAGGGGGCCCGTTGGCGAGCAGTACTTC. Protein sequence: CASSLRGPVGEQYF.